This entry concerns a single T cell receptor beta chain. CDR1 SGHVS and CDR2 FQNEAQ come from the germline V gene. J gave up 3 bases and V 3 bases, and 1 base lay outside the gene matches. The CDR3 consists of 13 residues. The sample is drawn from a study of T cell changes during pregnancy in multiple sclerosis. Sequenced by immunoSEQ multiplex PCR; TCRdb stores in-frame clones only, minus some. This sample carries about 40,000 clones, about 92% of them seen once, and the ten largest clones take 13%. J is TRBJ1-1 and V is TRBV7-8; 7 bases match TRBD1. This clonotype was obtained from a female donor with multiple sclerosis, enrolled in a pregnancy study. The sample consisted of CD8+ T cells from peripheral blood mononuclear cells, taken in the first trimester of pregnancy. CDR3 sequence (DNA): TGTGCCAGCAGCTTTGGGACAGACACTGAAGCTTTCTTT. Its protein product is CASSFGTDTEAFF.